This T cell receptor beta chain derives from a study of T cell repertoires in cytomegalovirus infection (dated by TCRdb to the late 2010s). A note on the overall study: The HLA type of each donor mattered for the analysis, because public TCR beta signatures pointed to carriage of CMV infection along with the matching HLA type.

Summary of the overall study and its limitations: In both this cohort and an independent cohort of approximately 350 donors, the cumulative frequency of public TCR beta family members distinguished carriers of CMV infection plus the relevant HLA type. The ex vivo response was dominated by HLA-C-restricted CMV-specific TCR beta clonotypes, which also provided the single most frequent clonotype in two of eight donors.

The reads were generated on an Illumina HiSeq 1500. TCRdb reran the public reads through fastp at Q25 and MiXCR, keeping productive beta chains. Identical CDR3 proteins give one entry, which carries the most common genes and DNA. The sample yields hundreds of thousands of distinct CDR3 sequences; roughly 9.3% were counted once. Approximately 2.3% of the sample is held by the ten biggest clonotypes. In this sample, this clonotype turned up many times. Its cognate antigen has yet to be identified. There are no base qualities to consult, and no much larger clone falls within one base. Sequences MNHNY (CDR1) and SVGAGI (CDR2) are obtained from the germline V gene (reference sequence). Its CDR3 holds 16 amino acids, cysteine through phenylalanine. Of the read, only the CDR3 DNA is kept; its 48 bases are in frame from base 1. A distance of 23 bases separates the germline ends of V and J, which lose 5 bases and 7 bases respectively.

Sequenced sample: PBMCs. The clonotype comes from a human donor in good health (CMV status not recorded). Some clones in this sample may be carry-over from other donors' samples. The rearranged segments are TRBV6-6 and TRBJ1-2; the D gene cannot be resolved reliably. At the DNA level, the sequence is TGTGCCAGCAGTCCGGGAGACGGCCGGAAAACGTCTGGCTACACCTTC. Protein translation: CASSPGDGRKTSGYTF.